Reported below is one T cell receptor beta chain. This entry belongs to a study of cytomegalovirus exposure and HLA in healthy donors. Study context: Roughly 80 million unique TCRs from HLA-typed donors made up an early data release.

The CDR3 covers 15 residues. Germline V gives CDR1 MDHEN, CDR2 SYDVKM. Between the trimmed V and J ends, which lost 5 bases and 8 bases, there was a span of 18 bases. PCR primers comprised 60 Vbeta and 13 Jbeta primers. Generated by immunoSEQ multiplex PCR, the TCRdb table keeps only in-frame clones and is missing some. The table includes about 150,000 clones, nearly 80% detected once. Sequenced material: PBMCs. This rearrangement joins TRBV28 to TRBJ1-4; D unclear. The origin of this receptor is a woman aged 40 to 50 in good health and CMV-seronegative. CDR3 region: CASSPPSGLLEKLFF. The CDR3 DNA is TGTGCCAGCAGTCCCCCATCTGGACTTCTCGAAAAACTGTTTTTT.